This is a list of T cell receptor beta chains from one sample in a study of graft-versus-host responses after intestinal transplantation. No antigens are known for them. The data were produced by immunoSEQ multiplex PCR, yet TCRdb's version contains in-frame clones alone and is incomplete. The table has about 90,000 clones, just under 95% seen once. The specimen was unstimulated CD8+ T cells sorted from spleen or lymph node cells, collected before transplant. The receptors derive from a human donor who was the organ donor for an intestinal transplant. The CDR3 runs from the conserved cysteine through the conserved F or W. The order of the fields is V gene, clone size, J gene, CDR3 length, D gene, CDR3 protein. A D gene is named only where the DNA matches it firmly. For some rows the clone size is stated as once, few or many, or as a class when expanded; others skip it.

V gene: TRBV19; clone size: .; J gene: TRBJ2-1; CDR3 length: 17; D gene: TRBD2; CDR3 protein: CASSPPLAGISYNEQFF
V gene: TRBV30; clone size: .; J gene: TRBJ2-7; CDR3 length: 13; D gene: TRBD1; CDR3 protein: CAWSGQTGAEQYF
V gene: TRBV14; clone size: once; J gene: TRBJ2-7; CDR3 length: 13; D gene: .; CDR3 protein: CASSQGISYEQYF
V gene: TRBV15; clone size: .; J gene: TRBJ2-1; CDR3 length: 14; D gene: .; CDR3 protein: CATSRDLARNEQFF
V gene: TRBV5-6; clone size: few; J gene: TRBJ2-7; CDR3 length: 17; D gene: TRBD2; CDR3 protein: CASSTKRGEGPTYEQYF
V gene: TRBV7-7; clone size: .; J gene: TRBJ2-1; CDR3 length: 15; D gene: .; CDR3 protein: CASSAVATTPSEQFF
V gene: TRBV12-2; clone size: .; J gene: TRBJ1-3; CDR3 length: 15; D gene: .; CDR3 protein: CASRFETGNGNTIYF
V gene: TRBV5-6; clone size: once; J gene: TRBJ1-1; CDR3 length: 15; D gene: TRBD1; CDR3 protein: CASSSTRGQGVEAFF
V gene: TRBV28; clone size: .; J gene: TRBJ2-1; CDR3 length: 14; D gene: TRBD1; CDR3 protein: CASSLGTGVNEQFF
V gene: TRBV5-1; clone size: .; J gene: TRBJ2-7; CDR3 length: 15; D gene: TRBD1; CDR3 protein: CASSWDRASSYEQYF
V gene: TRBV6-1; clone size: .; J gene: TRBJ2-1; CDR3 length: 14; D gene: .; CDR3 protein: CASTPAGSRDEQFF
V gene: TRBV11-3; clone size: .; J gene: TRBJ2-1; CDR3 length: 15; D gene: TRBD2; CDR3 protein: CASSSSGAAYNEQFF
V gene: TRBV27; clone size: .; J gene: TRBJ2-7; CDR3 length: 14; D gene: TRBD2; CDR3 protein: CASSLLAGGREQYF
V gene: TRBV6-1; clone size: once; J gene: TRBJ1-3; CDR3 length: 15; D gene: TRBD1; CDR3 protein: CASSRGFLSGNTIYF
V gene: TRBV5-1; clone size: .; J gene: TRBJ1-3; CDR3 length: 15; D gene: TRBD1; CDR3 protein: CASRSDRGAGNTIYF
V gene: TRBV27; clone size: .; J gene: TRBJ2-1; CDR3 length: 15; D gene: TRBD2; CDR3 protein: CATGPSGLTYNEQFF
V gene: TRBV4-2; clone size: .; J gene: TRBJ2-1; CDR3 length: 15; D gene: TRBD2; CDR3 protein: CASSLTSGRLNEQFF
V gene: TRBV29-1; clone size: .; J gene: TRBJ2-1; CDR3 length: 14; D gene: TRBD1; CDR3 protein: CSVSGDRAYLEQFF
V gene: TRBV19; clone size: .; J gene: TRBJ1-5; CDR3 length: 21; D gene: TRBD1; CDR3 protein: CASTGRGRSVYTGDRNQPQHF
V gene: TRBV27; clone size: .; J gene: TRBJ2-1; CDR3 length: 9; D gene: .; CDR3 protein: CASRHEQFF
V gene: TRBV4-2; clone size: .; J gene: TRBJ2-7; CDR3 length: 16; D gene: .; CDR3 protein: CASSQAISPPLFEQYF
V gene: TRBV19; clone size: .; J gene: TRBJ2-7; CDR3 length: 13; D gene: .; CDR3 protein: CASSWGAFYEQYF
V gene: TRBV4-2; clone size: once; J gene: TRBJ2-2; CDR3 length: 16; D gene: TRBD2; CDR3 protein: CASSQRLWGRDGELFF
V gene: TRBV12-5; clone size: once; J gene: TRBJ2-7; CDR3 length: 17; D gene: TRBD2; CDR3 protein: CASGLPHGAGITYEQYF
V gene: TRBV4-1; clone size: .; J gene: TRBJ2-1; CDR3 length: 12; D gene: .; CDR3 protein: CASSQGRWEQFF
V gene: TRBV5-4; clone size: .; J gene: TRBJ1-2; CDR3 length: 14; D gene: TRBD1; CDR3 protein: CASTRRDRFYGYTF
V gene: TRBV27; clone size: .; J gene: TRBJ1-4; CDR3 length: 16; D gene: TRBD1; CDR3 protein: CASRWGQGARVEKLFF
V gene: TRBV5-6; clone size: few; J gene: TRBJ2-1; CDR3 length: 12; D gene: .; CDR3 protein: CASAFSGDEQFF
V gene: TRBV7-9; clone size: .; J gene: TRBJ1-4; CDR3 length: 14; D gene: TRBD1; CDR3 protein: CASSPMEGADKLFF
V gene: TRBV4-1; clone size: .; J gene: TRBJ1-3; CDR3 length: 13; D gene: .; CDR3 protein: CASSQGSGNTIYF
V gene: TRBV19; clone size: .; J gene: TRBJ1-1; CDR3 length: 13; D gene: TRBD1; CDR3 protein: CASSMTGAVLLFF
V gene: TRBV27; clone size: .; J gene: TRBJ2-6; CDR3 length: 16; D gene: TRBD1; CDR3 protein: CASSSQGRTGANVLTF
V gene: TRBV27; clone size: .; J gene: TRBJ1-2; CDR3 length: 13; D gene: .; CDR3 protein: CASSSGGDYGYTF
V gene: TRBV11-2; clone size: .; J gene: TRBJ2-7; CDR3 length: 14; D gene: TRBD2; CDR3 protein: CASSREGGYNEQYF
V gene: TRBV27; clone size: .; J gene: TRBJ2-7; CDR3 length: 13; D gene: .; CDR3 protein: CASSGVTGYEQYF
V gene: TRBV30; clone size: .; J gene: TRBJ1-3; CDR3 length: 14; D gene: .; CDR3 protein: CAGSRDLSGNTIYF
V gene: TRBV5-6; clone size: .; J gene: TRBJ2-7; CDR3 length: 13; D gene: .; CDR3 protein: CASSFLGQGEQYF
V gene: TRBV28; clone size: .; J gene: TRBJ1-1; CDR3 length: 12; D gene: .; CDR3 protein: CASSPGDTEAFF
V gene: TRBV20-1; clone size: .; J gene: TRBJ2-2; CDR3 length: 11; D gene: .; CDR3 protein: CSAPRVGELFF
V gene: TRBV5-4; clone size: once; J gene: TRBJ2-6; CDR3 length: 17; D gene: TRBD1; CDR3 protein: CASRPGQVMLGANVLTF
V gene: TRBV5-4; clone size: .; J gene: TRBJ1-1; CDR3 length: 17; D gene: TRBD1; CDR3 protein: CASSLGLQGAVNTEAFF
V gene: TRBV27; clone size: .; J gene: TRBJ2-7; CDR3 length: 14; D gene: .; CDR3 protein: CASSLGGLLNEQYF
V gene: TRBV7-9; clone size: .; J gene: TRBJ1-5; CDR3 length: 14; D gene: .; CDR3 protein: CASSSGGSNQPQHF
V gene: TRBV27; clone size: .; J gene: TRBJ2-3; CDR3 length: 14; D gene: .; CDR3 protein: CASSLSGSTDTQYF
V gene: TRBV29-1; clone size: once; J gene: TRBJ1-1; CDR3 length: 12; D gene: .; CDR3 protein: CSVLQENTEAFF
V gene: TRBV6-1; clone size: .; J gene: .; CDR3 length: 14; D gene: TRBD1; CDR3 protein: CASLDRDTSYEQYF
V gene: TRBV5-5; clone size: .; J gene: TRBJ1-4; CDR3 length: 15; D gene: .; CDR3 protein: CASSRGLSANEKLFF
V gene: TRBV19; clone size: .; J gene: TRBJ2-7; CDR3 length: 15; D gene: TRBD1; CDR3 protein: CASSKGTGGNYEQYF
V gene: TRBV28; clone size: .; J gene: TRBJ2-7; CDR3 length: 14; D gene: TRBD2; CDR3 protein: CASSLGSGQYEQYF
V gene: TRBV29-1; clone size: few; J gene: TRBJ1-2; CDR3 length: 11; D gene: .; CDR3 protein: CSVREMSGYTF
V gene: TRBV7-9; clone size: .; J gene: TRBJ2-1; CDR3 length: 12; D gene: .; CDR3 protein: CASSLTPGEQFF
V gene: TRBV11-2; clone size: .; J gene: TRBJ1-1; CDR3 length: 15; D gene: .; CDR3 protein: CASSVNTVPRTEAFF
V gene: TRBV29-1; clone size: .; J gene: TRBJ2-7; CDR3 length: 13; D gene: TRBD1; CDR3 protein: CSAAGGAAYEQYF
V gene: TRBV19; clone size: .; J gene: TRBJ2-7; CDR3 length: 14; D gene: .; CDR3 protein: CASSPGINAYEQYF
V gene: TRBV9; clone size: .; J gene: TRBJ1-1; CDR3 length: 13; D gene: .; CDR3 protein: CASSGQDGTEAFF
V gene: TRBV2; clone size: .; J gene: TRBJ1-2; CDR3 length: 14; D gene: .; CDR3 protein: CASSYGGWAYGYTF
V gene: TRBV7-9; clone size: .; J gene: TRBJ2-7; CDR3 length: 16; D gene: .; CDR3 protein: CASSSHSGTGSYEQYF
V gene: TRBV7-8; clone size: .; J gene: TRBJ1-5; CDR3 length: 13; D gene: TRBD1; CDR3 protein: CASSPTGAQPQHF
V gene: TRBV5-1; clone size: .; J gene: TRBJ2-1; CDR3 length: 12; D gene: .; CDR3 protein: CASSFTGNEQFF
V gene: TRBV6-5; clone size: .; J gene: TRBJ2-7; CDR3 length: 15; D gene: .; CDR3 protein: CASSYSQGPAYEQYF